This TCR beta chain was documented in a study of cytomegalovirus exposure and HLA in healthy donors. Study results and caveats: V- and J-gene trimming in TCR beta was tied to a missense DCLRE1C variant by an analysis performed later. In vitro assays verified that three CMV-associated chains recognized CMV antigens specifically.

Worth noting for this clone: Its specificity is unknown.

The PCR was carried out with 60 Vbeta primers and 13 Jbeta primers. Clones were sequenced by immunoSEQ multiplex PCR, and TCRdb holds only the in-frame ones, with some missing. Among some 140,000 clones, about 70% were seen once, and the ten largest hold about 2.7%. The CDR3 consists of 14 residues. CDR1 is SQVTM and CDR2 is ANQGSEA in the germline V gene. With 6 bases clipped from V and 4 bases from J, the junction kept 6 bases outside the gene matches. Sequenced input: PBMCs. The rearrangement links TRBV29-1 to TRBJ2-2, with TRBD1 matching 9 bases. This clonotype originated in a man aged 18 to 35 in good health and CMV-seronegative. Here the CDR3 reads CSVWTGVGTGELFF. Written as DNA, the CDR3 is TGCAGCGTGTGGACAGGGGTAGGCACCGGGGAGCTGTTTTTT.